The T cell receptor (beta chain) under discussion was sequenced for a study of cytomegalovirus exposure and HLA in healthy donors. The assay was immunoSEQ multiplex PCR, and TCRdb's table has in-frame clones only and misses some. The sample has around 130,000 clones, about nine tenths seen once; the top ten hold 1.2% to 1.5%. V gave up 5 bases and J gave up 7 bases; unmatched junction bases: 9. The CDR3 length is 15 residues. Germline CDR1 and CDR2: LNHNV and YYDKDF (reference sequence). Only one count was recorded for this clone. The gene calls are TRBV15 and TRBJ2-1, with 9 bases that match TRBD1. The TCR comes from a man between 25 and 39 years old in good health and CMV-seronegative. Material for sequencing was PBMCs. CDR3 DNA sequence: TGTGCCACCAGCCGCAGTACCGGGACAGGGAATGAGCAGTTCTTC. Its translation is CATSRSTGTGNEQFF.